A single sample is the source of the 28 T cell receptor beta chains below, sequenced in a study of CD8 T cells in Susac syndrome. It was with random hexamers that roughly 0.45 to 1 ug RNA was reverse transcribed. TCRdb re-derived calls from the immunoSEQ multiplex PCR reads in MiXCR, one entry per CDR3 protein. Of some 150,000 distinct CDR3 sequences listed, approximately 94% are singletons. Material: CD4+ T cells from PBMCs. The receptors come from a human donor with Susac syndrome.

This sequence joins TRBV29-1 and TRBJ2-5, with a weak D call TRBD2 (5 bases). The CDR3 consists of 13 residues. Trimming removed 7 bases from V and 7 bases from J, with 19 bases in between. Germline CDR1 is SQVTM and CDR2 is ANQGSEA. CDR3 loop: CSGRTSGIRTQYF. CDR3 nucleotides: TGCAGCGGGAGGACCTCCGGTATCCGGACCCAGTACTTC.

This sequence joins TRBV12-3 or TRBV12-4 and TRBJ2-3, with D perhaps matching TRBD2 (5 bases). Trimming shortened V by 2 bases and J by 2 bases, and 17 bases separated the two germline ends. This CDR3 region has 17 residues. CDR3 nucleotides: TGTGCCAGCAGTTTAACTAGAAGGCAGACCGTCACAGATACGCAGTATTTT. This codes for CASSLTRRQTVTDTQYF.

V usage is TRBV7-9 and J usage is TRBJ2-6; D unclear. V was cut by 4 bases and J by 4 bases, with 8 bases left in between. Germline-derived CDR1 and CDR2 are SEHNR and FQNEAQ (reference sequence). This CDR3 spans 14 amino acids. CDR3 in DNA: TGTGCCAGCAGCTCAATAGGAGGGGCCAACGTCCTGACTTTC. Translation: CASSSIGGANVLTF.

This clonotype was picked up one time. The V gene is TRBV12-3 or TRBV12-4, the J gene TRBJ2-7; TRBD1 aligns across 8 bases. The CDR3 totals 12 residues. V shed 6 bases, J shed 4 bases, and the junction held 2 bases outside the gene matches. The chain's CDR3 is CASRGDRYEQYF. CDR3 bases: TGTGCCAGCAGAGGGGACAGGTACGAGCAGTACTTC.

The chain joins TRBV9 to TRBJ2-5, with D possibly being TRBD1 (5 bases). V was shortened by 4 bases and J by 5 bases, with 15 bases between the two germline ends. This CDR3 is 14 amino acids long. CDR1 and CDR2 (germline): SGDLS, YYNGEE. The CDR3 loop reads CASSPRHGAETQYF. For the CDR3, the DNA is TGTGCCAGCAGCCCTCGACATGGGGCCGAGACCCAGTACTTC.

This clonotype has just one count. The V gene is TRBV15, the J gene TRBJ2-7; no reliable D call. CDR1 and CDR2 (germline): LNHNV, YYDKDF (reference sequence). V lost 0 bases, J lost 2 bases, and 11 bases lay in between. The CDR3 is made up of 15 amino acids. CDR3 sequence: CATSRDTTQTYEQYF. CDR3 bases: TGTGCCACCAGCAGAGATACGACCCAGACCTACGAGCAGTACTTC.

V and J are TRBV12-3 or TRBV12-4 and TRBJ1-5; D is unresolved. V shed 4 bases and J shed 0 bases, with 7 bases lying between them. This CDR3 has 14 residues. The CDR3 DNA sequence: TGTGCCAGCAGTTCGACATTTAGCAATCAGCCCCAGCATTTT. Its protein is CASSSTFSNQPQHF.

The chain uses TRBV11-2 and TRBJ1-2; D may be TRBD1 (6 bases). The CDR3 is 14 amino acids. Germline CDR1 and CDR2: SGHAT and FQNNGV. Trimming shortened V by 5 bases and J by 6 bases, and 16 bases separated the two germline ends. This chain's CDR3 is CASSPPGARNGYTF. As DNA, the CDR3 is TGTGCCAGCAGCCCGCCAGGGGCTCGAAATGGCTACACCTTC.

This rearrangement joins TRBV4-1 to TRBJ1-6, with D uncertain. Germline V gene sequence: CDR1 MGHRA, CDR2 YSYEKL. There are 14 residues in the CDR3. Deletions cut 5 bases from V and 10 bases from J, with 15 bases between. CDR3: CASSAGWWTSPLHF. The CDR3 region has the DNA TGCGCCAGCAGCGCCGGTTGGTGGACCTCACCCCTCCACTTT.

The rearrangement uses TRBV18 and TRBJ1-5; possible D gene TRBD1, 6 bases. CDR3 length: 13 amino acids. Deletions cut 5 bases from V and 7 bases from J, with 12 bases between. Looked up from germline, CDR1 is KGHSH and CDR2 is LQKENI. The CDR3 protein is CASSEQGDQPQHF. The CDR3 nucleotides read TGTGCCAGCTCAGAACAGGGCGACCAGCCCCAGCATTTT.

Here the CDR3 DNA reads TGTGCCAGCAGTTTTAGCGGGGGGATCTATTTT. Its translation is CASSFSGGIYF. V usage is TRBV6-5 and J usage is TRBJ2-3, with TRBD2 identical over 10 bases. The CDR3 has 11 amino acids. The V and J ends lost 4 bases and 15 bases, in that order; junction bases with no gene match: 4. Germline-derived CDR1 and CDR2 are MNHEY and SVGAGI.

The chain links TRBV20-1 to TRBJ2-3, with D hard to call. This CDR3 comprises 14 residues. Germline V CDR1 and CDR2: DFQATT, SNEGSKA (reference sequence). The germline V and J ends were trimmed by 2 bases and 2 bases, with 11 bases remaining between them. CDR3 sequence: CSARPLESTDTQYF. The CDR3 region has the DNA TGCAGTGCTAGACCCCTAGAGTCCACAGATACGCAGTATTTT.

This clonotype occurred once. V and J are TRBV2 and TRBJ2-1; D unresolved. CDR3 length: 12 amino acids. Germline loops: CDR1 SNHLY, CDR2 FYNNEI. The V and J ends lost 5 bases and 7 bases respectively, with 9 bases between them. In DNA, the CDR3 is TGTGCCAGCAGTTCACAAGGGAATGAGCAGTTCTTC. As protein: CASSSQGNEQFF.

The chain employs TRBV25-1 and TRBJ2-7, with 9 positions matching TRBD1. V lost 0 bases to trimming and J lost 3 bases; unmatched junction nucleotides: 3. In germline, CDR1 is MGHDK, CDR2 SYGVNS. CDR3 length: 15 amino acids. Here the CDR3 reads CASSEYGTGLYEQYF. The CDR3 region has the DNA TGTGCCAGCAGTGAATACGGGACAGGGCTCTACGAGCAGTACTTC.

This sequence joins TRBV20-1 and TRBJ1-4; TRBD1 might be the D (5 bases). The CDR3 consists of 14 residues. Trimming shortened V by 6 bases and J by 4 bases, and 15 bases separated the two germline ends. CDR1 is DFQATT and CDR2 is SNEGSKA in the germline V gene (reference sequence). The CDR3 bases are TGCAGTGCGAGCCGGGGGGGAAATAATGAAAAACTGTTTTTT. This encodes CSASRGGNNEKLFF.

This clonotype was found once. The chain couples TRBV23-1 to TRBJ1-4, with D uncertain. TRBV23-1 is filed as an ORF, its function uncertain. V was clipped by 0 bases and J by 10 bases, with 9 bases between them. CDR3 length: 13 residues. CDR3 sequence reads: CASSQSSGGKLFF. CDR3 bases: TGCGCCAGCAGTCAATCGTCGGGAGGAAAACTGTTTTTT.

V and J are TRBV28 and TRBJ1-1; no clear D. The germline V gene encodes CDR1 MDHEN and CDR2 SYDVKM. This CDR3 contains 12 residues. Between the trimmed V and J ends, which lost 7 bases and 1 base, there was a span of 7 bases. The CDR3 loop is CASTSENTEAFF. CDR3 nucleotides: TGTGCCAGCACATCAGAGAACACTGAAGCTTTCTTT.

The chain joins TRBV3-1 to TRBJ2-2, with a weak D call TRBD2 (5 bases). This CDR3 region has 16 residues. Germline CDR1 is LGHDT and CDR2 is YNNKEL (reference sequence). The V gene lost 2 bases and the J gene lost 5 bases, with 15 bases spanning the gap. The DNA for the CDR3 is TGTGCCAGCAGCCAACCCTTGTTCCCGGGGACCGGGGAGCTGTTTTTT. The encoded protein is CASSQPLFPGTGELFF.

This chain uses TRBV7-2 with TRBJ2-3; D ambiguous. The germline V and J ends were trimmed by 2 bases and 9 bases, with 15 bases remaining between them. The CDR3 runs to 14 residues. In germline, CDR1 is SGHTA, CDR2 FQGNSA. As DNA, the CDR3 is TGTGCCAGCAGCTTATCCTACAGCGTAAAGACGCAGTATTTT. Residues: CASSLSYSVKTQYF.

This sequence joins TRBV19 and TRBJ2-3, with D possibly being TRBD2 (6 bases). The V and J ends lost 6 bases and 2 bases respectively, with 15 bases between them. CDR3 length: 15 amino acids. Germline V lookup: CDR1 LNHDA, CDR2 SQIVND (reference sequence). The CDR3 protein is CASRGLGGSTDTQYF. Here the CDR3 DNA reads TGTGCCAGTAGGGGCCTCGGAGGGTCCACAGATACGCAGTATTTT.

This chain connects TRBV28 to TRBJ2-7; 11 nucleotides match TRBD2. After removal of 5 bases from V and 2 bases from J, the junction contained 8 bases not matched to a gene. The CDR3 extends over 16 amino acids. The germline gives CDR1 MDHEN, CDR2 SYDVKM. The CDR3 loop is CASSIGLAGTPYEQYF. The DNA of the CDR3 is TGTGCCAGCAGTATTGGACTAGCGGGTACCCCCTACGAGCAGTACTTC.

V gene TRBV20-1 combines with J gene TRBJ2-1; the match to TRBD2 covers 14 bases. The ends lost 6 bases at V and 9 bases at J; junction bases unmatched: 7. CDR3 length equals 14 residues. Germline values: CDR1 DFQATT, CDR2 SNEGSKA (reference sequence). The CDR3 spells CSAATSGRAFEQFF. Written as DNA, the CDR3 is TGCAGTGCCGCGACTAGCGGGAGGGCCTTTGAGCAGTTCTTC.

Here the CDR3 reads CASSSRVGDDYGYTF. The CDR3 bases are TGTGCCAGCAGCTCTCGGGTAGGGGATGACTATGGCTACACCTTC. The chain carries TRBV21-1 and TRBJ1-2. TRBV21-1 is designated a pseudogene. The CDR3 sequence is 15 residues long.

The rearrangement uses TRBV7-6 and TRBJ2-2, with unresolved D. Trimming pared 8 bases from V and 6 bases from J, leaving 16 bases between. This CDR3 region has 14 residues. In germline, CDR1 is SGHVS, CDR2 FNYEAQ. The CDR3 spells CASQTGPEAGELFF. In DNA, the CDR3 is TGTGCCAGCCAAACGGGCCCAGAGGCCGGGGAGCTGTTTTTT.

The chain links TRBV12-3 or TRBV12-4 to TRBJ2-1; maybe TRBD2 (6 bases). This CDR3 has 17 amino acids. Trimming removed 5 bases from V and 8 bases from J, with 25 bases in between. CDR3 region: CASSAASALTQRDEQFF. CDR3 nucleotide sequence: TGTGCCAGCAGTGCAGCTAGCGCCTTAACTCAAAGGGATGAGCAGTTCTTC.

This chain uses TRBV2 with TRBJ1-5; no clear D. From germline, CDR1 is SNHLY and CDR2 FYNNEI. This CDR3 comprises 17 residues. V lost 6 bases and J 2 bases, leaving 20 bases between the germline ends. The CDR3 loop reads CASREDRYTDGNQPQHF. In DNA form, the CDR3 reads TGTGCCAGCAGAGAGGATAGATATACCGACGGCAATCAGCCCCAGCATTTT.

The gene calls are TRBV5-1 and TRBJ1-2; 7 positions match TRBD1. This CDR3 region has 15 residues. CDR1 is SGHRS and CDR2 is YFSETQ in the germline V gene. J was trimmed by 0 bases and V by 3 bases; bases with no gene match: 5. The DNA for the CDR3 is TGCGCCAGCAGCTGGGGACAGATAGCTAACTATGGCTACACCTTC. It is translated as CASSWGQIANYGYTF.

This clonotype was observed a handful of times. The J gene is TRBJ2-4, the V gene TRBV14, with TRBD1 as a possible D gene (5 bases). Germline V lookup: CDR1 SGHDN, CDR2 FVKESK. This CDR3 has 15 residues. Trimming shortened V by 1 base and J by 0 bases, and 7 bases separated the two germline ends. CDR3 in DNA: TGTGCCAGCAGCCAAGTTAGGGGAGCCAAAAACATTCAGTACTTC. Encoded protein: CASSQVRGAKNIQYF.